The 14 T cell receptor beta chains in this list originate from one sample, sequenced in a study of blood T cell repertoires in COVID-19. Produced via immunoSEQ multiplex PCR; TCRdb's table is partial and in-frame only. Among about 69,000 clones listed, 90% were seen once. The source material was peripheral blood. Every receptor here comes from a man between 45 and 60 years old with acute or convalescent COVID-19.

This chain connects TRBV4-3 to TRBJ1-1; D gene ambiguous. V was clipped by 8 bases and J by 0 bases, with 13 bases between them. The CDR3 is 14 amino acids. Germline-derived CDR1 and CDR2 are LGHNA and YSLEER. CDR3 in amino acids: CASRESRMNTEAFF. CDR3 sequence (DNA): TGCGCCAGCCGCGAGTCCAGGATGAACACTGAAGCTTTCTTT.

The V gene is TRBV6-5, the J gene TRBJ1-2; 8 nucleotides agree with TRBD1. Trimming at V came to 2 bases and at J to 5 bases, leaving 7 bases not matched to a gene. The CDR3 is 15 amino acids. Germline assignment: CDR1 MNHEY and CDR2 SVGAGI. CDR3 sequence: CASSYGQGAGYGYTF. The CDR3 DNA reads TGTGCCAGCAGTTACGGCCAGGGGGCAGGGTATGGCTACACCTTC.

The sample holds one count of this clone. The chain has TRBV30 and TRBJ2-7; 9 bases are shared with TRBD2. V shed 0 bases, J shed 1 base, and the junction held 7 bases outside the gene matches. The CDR3 is 16 residues long. The germline V gene has CDR1 GTSNPN and CDR2 SVGIG (reference sequence). The CDR3 protein is CAWSVLVTSGSYEQYF. CDR3 coding DNA: TGTGCCTGGAGTGTACTCGTTACTAGCGGGTCCTACGAGCAGTACTTC.

Here the CDR3 reads CASSRQGWREKLFF. The CDR3 nucleotides are TGTGCCAGTAGCCGACAGGGATGGAGAGAAAAACTGTTTTTT. The chain couples TRBV19 to TRBJ1-4; 7 bases align to TRBD1. V gave up 6 bases and J gave up 8 bases; unmatched junction bases: 9. The CDR3 is 14 residues long. Per the germline V gene, CDR1 is LNHDA and CDR2 is SQIVND (reference sequence).

The chain employs TRBV19 and TRBJ1-5, with D possibly TRBD1 on 5 matching bases. Germline values: CDR1 LNHDA, CDR2 SQIVND (reference sequence). V was pared by 7 bases and J by 4 bases, with 20 bases between. This CDR3 has 16 residues. The CDR3 DNA reads TGTGCCAGTAAATGGTCGGAGGGGAGTAGGAATCAGCCCCAGCATTTT. Translation gives CASKWSEGSRNQPQHF.

This clone was counted a single time. V gene TRBV6-1 combines with J gene TRBJ1-5, with a weak D call TRBD1 (6 bases). V lost 2 bases to trimming and J lost 1 base, with 9 bases between them. CDR3 size: 15 residues. Germline V gene sequence: CDR1 MNHNS, CDR2 SASEGT. The CDR3 DNA reads as TGTGCCAGCAGTGAAATCAGGGGAAGCAATCAGCCCCAGCATTTT. It specifies CASSEIRGSNQPQHF.

The chain combines TRBV3-1 (or the pseudogene TRBV3-2) with TRBJ2-7; 9 nucleotides align to TRBD1. This CDR3 region has 14 residues. Per germline, CDR1 LGHDT and CDR2 YNNKEL (reference sequence). The V and J ends lost 4 bases and 2 bases, in that order; junction bases with no gene match: 3. The CDR3 sequence: CASSRRQGAYEQYF. The CDR3 region has the DNA TGTGCCAGCAGCCGACGACAGGGGGCCTACGAGCAGTACTTC.

V usage is TRBV18 and J usage is TRBJ1-1; D is uncertain. This CDR3 contains 15 residues. Per germline, CDR1 KGHSH and CDR2 LQKENI. V dropped 3 bases and J dropped 1 base, with 12 bases sitting between them. Written as DNA, the CDR3 is TGTGCCAGCTCACCTTCGAAAGTCGGGAACACTGAAGCTTTCTTT. Its translation is CASSPSKVGNTEAFF.

The genes are TRBV5-4 and TRBJ2-6, with no clear D. Germline V gene sequence: CDR1 SGHNT, CDR2 YYREEE (reference sequence). Trimming pared 0 bases from V and 4 bases from J, leaving 5 bases between. The length of the CDR3 is 14 residues. In DNA form, the CDR3 reads TGTGCCAGCAGCTTGGCCTCCGGGGCCAACGTCCTGACTTTC. Its protein product is CASSLASGANVLTF.

This chain connects TRBV7-9 to TRBJ2-3; 12 bases are a match to TRBD2. This CDR3 has 16 residues. V dropped 5 bases and J dropped 5; count of bases not matched to a gene: 8. CDR1 is SEHNR and CDR2 is FQNEAQ in the germline V gene (reference sequence). The CDR3 here is CASSPGTSGHQDTQYF. The CDR3 nucleotides are TGTGCCAGCAGCCCAGGGACTAGCGGGCACCAAGATACGCAGTATTTT.

J is TRBJ1-5 and V is TRBV29-1, with D unresolved. CDR1 is SQVTM and CDR2 is ANQGSEA in the germline V gene. The CDR3 runs to 11 residues. The CDR3 loop is CATGGNQPQHF. In DNA form, the CDR3 reads TGCGCCACGGGAGGAAATCAGCCCCAGCATTTT.

The V gene is TRBV7-9, the J gene TRBJ1-6; no clear D gene. V gave up 6 bases and J gave up 6 bases, with 6 bases separating them. Germline loops: CDR1 SEHNR, CDR2 FQNEAQ (reference sequence). There are 12 residues in the CDR3. As DNA, the CDR3 is TGTGCCAGCAGGGAGGGTAATTCACCCCTCCACTTT. It encodes CASREGNSPLHF.

This clone appeared a single time. This sequence joins TRBV5-4 and TRBJ2-2; no clear D gene. CDR1 is SGHNT, CDR2 YYREEE, per germline (reference sequence). CDR3 length equals 16 residues. Trimming took off 2 bases at V and 1 base at J, with 12 bases between the two ends. In nucleotides, the CDR3 is TGTGCCAGCAGCTTTAGGCGGCCGATGAACACCGGGGAGCTGTTTTTT. Its protein is CASSFRRPMNTGELFF.

This chain uses TRBV3-1 (or the pseudogene TRBV3-2) with TRBJ2-1; TRBD2 matches 14 bases. CDR1 is LGHDT, CDR2 YNNKEL, per germline (reference sequence). The CDR3 has 16 amino acids. V was pared by 4 bases and J by 10 bases, with 9 bases of the junction left unmatched. CDR3 nucleotide sequence: TGTGCCAGCAGCCGGGCGGGACTAGCGGGAGAAGGGGAGCAGTTCTTC. It codes for CASSRAGLAGEGEQFF.